These 16 T cell receptor beta chains were all obtained from the same sample, sequenced in a study of T cells after yellow fever vaccination. TCRdb itself ran the 5' RACE reads through MiXCR, one entry per CDR3 protein. Here the sample spans approximately 550,000 distinct CDR3 sequences, roughly 13% being singletons. Material: PBMCs, obtained on the day of the yellow fever booster vaccination. The source is a man aged 25-45 years who received the YFV17D yellow fever vaccine.

The chain carries TRBV7-9 and TRBJ2-6, with D hard to call. The CDR3 loop spans 17 amino acids. Germline lookup yields CDR1 SEHNR and CDR2 FQNEAQ (reference sequence). The V and J ends lost 3 bases and 0 bases respectively, with 12 bases between them. The CDR3 DNA reads as TGTGCCAGCAGCTTTAGAACGCAGAACTCTGGGGCCAACGTCCTGACTTTC. Protein sequence: CASSFRTQNSGANVLTF.

This chain uses TRBV19 with TRBJ2-7; weak D call: TRBD1 (6 bases). V shed 4 bases and J shed 3 bases, with 19 bases lying between them. CDR3 length: 16 residues. CDR1 LNHDA and CDR2 SQIVND come from the germline V gene (reference sequence). The CDR3 sequence: CASSTRTVYSHYEQYF. The DNA of the CDR3 is TGTGCCAGTAGTACCAGGACAGTCTACAGTCACTACGAGCAGTACTTC.

V is TRBV28 and J is TRBJ2-3; TRBD2 matches 7 bases. This CDR3 spans 16 amino acids. Germline V lookup: CDR1 MDHEN, CDR2 SYDVKM. With V trimmed by 3 bases and J by 1 base, 7 bases remained unmatched. In DNA form, the CDR3 reads TGTGCCAGCAGTTTTCGACTAGCACAACGCACAGATACGCAGTATTTT. Encoded protein: CASSFRLAQRTDTQYF.

This clonotype was recorded at least ten times. The V and J genes are TRBV25-1 and TRBJ2-1; D possibly matches TRBD1 or TRBD2 (5 bases each). The ends were cut back, 8 bases at V and 6 bases at J, with 26 bases in the middle. Germline CDR1 is MGHDK and CDR2 is SYGVNS. The CDR3 is 17 amino acids. The CDR3 sequence is CASDPLISGPWRNEQFF. CDR3 sequence (DNA): TGTGCCAGCGATCCATTAATTTCGGGACCCTGGCGCAATGAGCAGTTCTTC.

This clonotype was observed a few times. The V call is TRBV5-1, the J call TRBJ2-7, with TRBD2 matching 14 bases. Germline CDR1 SGHRS, CDR2 YFSETQ. V gave up 4 bases and J gave up 3 bases; unmatched junction bases: 6. CDR3 length: 16 amino acids. The CDR3 here is CASSGSGLAGGYEQYF. CDR3 nucleotide sequence: TGCGCCAGCAGCGGGTCCGGACTAGCGGGAGGCTACGAGCAGTACTTC.

This clonotype was observed a few times. The chain links TRBV12-3 or TRBV12-4 to TRBJ2-5, with TRBD1 matching 10 bases. V was pared by 8 bases and J by 3 bases, with 6 bases of the junction left unmatched. The CDR3 is 14 amino acids. This CDR3 reads CASHKTGGEETQYF. For the CDR3, the DNA is TGTGCCAGCCACAAGACAGGGGGCGAAGAGACCCAGTACTTC.

This clonotype has more than one count but fewer than ten. This chain connects TRBV5-1 to TRBJ2-7; D is perhaps TRBD2 (5 bases). This CDR3 region has 13 residues. V shed 5 bases and J shed 6 bases, with 15 bases lying between them. Germline V gene data show CDR1 as SGHRS and CDR2 as YFSETQ. This chain's CDR3 is CASSNSGFPEQYF. CDR3 DNA sequence: TGCGCCAGCAGTAACAGCGGATTCCCCGAGCAGTACTTC.

V gene TRBV20-1 combines with J gene TRBJ2-1, with 8 positions matching TRBD1. Germline V gives CDR1 DFQATT, CDR2 SNEGSKA (reference sequence). Trimming cost V 3 bases and J 6 bases; bases outside gene matches: 1. This CDR3 contains 12 residues. CDR3 sequence reads: CSASGQGNEQFF. The CDR3 nucleotides read TGCAGTGCTAGTGGACAGGGCAATGAGCAGTTCTTC.

This chain links TRBV7-2 with TRBJ2-7, with TRBD1 as a possible D gene (5 bases). The CDR3 is 17 amino acids. Trimming removed 1 base from V and 0 bases from J, with 16 bases in between. Per the germline V gene, CDR1 is SGHTA and CDR2 is FQGNSA. The DNA for the CDR3 is TGTGCCAGCAGCTTAGTTAGTGACAGTTATAGCTCCTACGAGCAGTACTTC. It translates to CASSLVSDSYSSYEQYF.

The V call is TRBV25-1, the J call TRBJ2-7; 8 bases are shared with TRBD2. J gave up 3 bases and V 2 bases, and 15 bases lay outside the gene matches. Germline V lookup: CDR1 MGHDK, CDR2 SYGVNS. This CDR3 is built from 18 residues. CDR3 DNA: TGTGCCAGCAGTGAAAGCGGGAGAGGTTCTAGCGCCGACTACGAGCAGTACTTC. Translated: CASSESGRGSSADYEQYF.

The rearrangement links TRBV14 to TRBJ2-7; the D call may be TRBD1 or TRBD2 (5 bases each). Germline V CDR1 and CDR2: SGHDN, FVKESK. Trimming removed 2 bases at V and 7 bases at J, with 12 bases between. The CDR3 is 13 amino acids. The CDR3 DNA sequence: TGTGCCAGCAGCCAACAGGGTAGAGGGGAGCAGTACTTC. Translated, it gives CASSQQGRGEQYF.

This clonotype showed up many times. The J gene is TRBJ1-2, the V gene TRBV12-3 or TRBV12-4, with TRBD1 matching 7 bases. This CDR3 comprises 14 residues. The junction had 10 bases not matched to a gene; V was cut back by 6 bases and J by 6 bases. The CDR3 sequence is CASRSDRRIHGYTF. The CDR3 bases are TGTGCCAGCAGGTCGGACAGGCGAATTCATGGCTACACCTTC.

On this clonotype itself: An end of the junction differs from the germline gene, which may be a read error. V usage is TRBV20-1 and J usage is TRBJ2-7; 13 bases match TRBD2. This CDR3 contains 16 residues. Germline CDR1 DFQATT, CDR2 SNEGSKA (reference sequence). CDR3 in DNA: TGCTGTGCTAGGAGACGGTGGACTAGCGGGAGTCTCGTGCAGTACTTC. This encodes CCARRRWTSGSLVQYF.

The chain joins TRBV7-9 to TRBJ2-7, with D perhaps being TRBD1 or TRBD2 (5 bases each). CDR3 length: 11 amino acids. V gave up 8 bases and J gave up 6 bases, with 11 bases separating them. Looked up from germline, CDR1 is SEHNR and CDR2 is FQNEAQ (reference sequence). The CDR3 reads CASGRGREQYF. CDR3 nucleotide sequence: TGTGCCAGCGGAAGGGGACGCGAGCAGTACTTC.

The sample holds a few counts of this clonotype. The rearrangement joins TRBV2 to TRBJ1-6; 8 positions agree with TRBD1. Trimming cost V 4 bases and J 10 bases; bases outside gene matches: 9. Germline values: CDR1 SNHLY, CDR2 FYNNEI. This CDR3 comprises 15 residues. CDR3 sequence reads: CASSAFQGAGSPLHF. In nucleotides, the CDR3 is TGTGCCAGCAGTGCATTTCAGGGGGCAGGATCACCCCTCCACTTT.

The rearrangement joins TRBV4-3 to TRBJ2-1; D is possibly TRBD1 (6 bases). V lost 4 bases and J 6 bases, leaving 10 bases between the germline ends. This CDR3 has 13 residues. Germline CDR1 and CDR2: LGHNA and YSLEER. Here the CDR3 DNA reads TGCGCCAGCAGCCCCGACAGGATCAATGAGCAGTTCTTC. Translating gives CASSPDRINEQFF.